The 14 T cell receptor beta chains reported below all come from one sample, sequenced in a study of tumor and adjacent non-tumor tissue in lung cancer. This sample's RNA came from whole unsorted tissue. A modified ARM-PCR protocol with three rounds of nested PCR amplified TCRbeta. TCRdb reprocessed the multiplex PCR reads via MiXCR and lists one record per CDR3 protein. The data hold about 140,000 distinct CDR3 sequences, with approximately 66% observed a single time. Source material: lung tumor tissue. These receptors originate from a man in his sixties with small cell lung cancer.

This clonotype has a handful of counts. The chain couples TRBV29-1 to TRBJ2-3; 8 bases align to TRBD2. The V and J ends lost 7 bases and 2 bases, in that order; junction bases with no gene match: 8. The CDR3 is made up of 14 amino acids. The germline V gene has CDR1 SQVTM and CDR2 ANQGSEA. CDR3 nucleotides: TGCAGCGGTAGCGGGATGGGGGTCACAGATACGCAGTATTTT. Translated, it gives CSGSGMGVTDTQYF.

This clonotype has a single count. One junction end does not reproduce the germline sequence, and a read error may be involved. This rearrangement joins TRBV11-3 to TRBJ2-1; no definite D call. The CDR3 sequence is 16 residues long. From germline, CDR1 is SGHNT and CDR2 YENEEA. CDR3 sequence (DNA): TGCGCCGGCAGCTTGGACGGCAGACTTCATTACAATGAGCGGTTCTTC. Translating it yields CAGSLDGRLHYNERFF.

A remark on this clonotype: A much larger clone lies a single base off, so this may be a read error. Given the absence of the conserved phenylalanine or tryptophan at the CDR3 end, a read error is likely. The chain links TRBV20-1 to TRBJ2-7, with TRBD2 matching over 10 bases. CDR1 and CDR2 (germline): DFQATT, SNEGSKA (reference sequence). The CDR3 spans 15 residues. The V gene end was trimmed by 6 bases and the J gene end by 6 bases; junction bases not matched to a gene: 14. The CDR3 protein is CSAPLGLAGVGEQYL. For the CDR3, the DNA is TGCAGTGCCCCCCTCGGCCTAGCGGGAGTCGGCGAGCAGTACCTC.

This clonotype was observed many times. The chain recombines TRBV11-1 with TRBJ2-1, with TRBD2 identical over 12 bases. Germline V gives CDR1 SGHAT, CDR2 FQDESV (reference sequence). V lost 2 bases and J lost 6; bases outside the gene matches: 8. The CDR3 length is 17 residues. The CDR3 sequence is CASSLRLTSGRLNEQFF. In nucleotides, the CDR3 is TGTGCCAGCAGCTTACGACTTACTAGCGGGAGGCTCAATGAGCAGTTCTTC.

With respect to this clonotype: Because the CDR3 is missing its conserved closing phenylalanine or tryptophan, this is likely a read error. The chain carries TRBV20-1 and TRBJ2-1; 9 bases map to TRBD1. CDR1 DFQATT and CDR2 SNEGSKA come from the germline V gene (reference sequence). The CDR3 has 13 amino acids. V shed 6 bases, J shed 2 bases, and the junction held 2 bases outside the gene matches. CDR3 amino acids: CSARDRAYNEQFS. CDR3 coding DNA: TGCAGTGCCCGGGACAGGGCCTACAATGAGCAGTTCTCC.

This clonotype has only a few counts. An end of the junction does not agree with germline; a read error may underlie this. The CDR3 is CSVEIGLKTEAFF. For the CDR3, the DNA is TGCAGCGTTGAGATAGGACTGAAGACTGAAGCTTTCTTT. The V gene is TRBV29-1, the J gene TRBJ1-1; the D is unclear. Germline loops: CDR1 SQVTM, CDR2 ANQGSEA. This CDR3 is 13 amino acids long. Full variable domain (remainder filled in from reference TRBV29-1 and TRBJ1-1): SAVISQKPSRDICQRGTSLTIQCQVDSQVTMMFWYRQQPGQSLTLIATANQGSEATYESGFVIDKFPISRPNLTFSTLTVSNMSPEDSSIYLCSVEIGLKTEAFFGQGTRLTVV.

On this clonotype itself: This may be a read error, as it is one base from a much larger clone. The rearrangement uses TRBV20-1 and TRBJ2-3; TRBD1 aligns across 10 bases. Germline-derived CDR1 and CDR2 are DFQATT and SNEGSKA (reference sequence). There are 16 residues in the CDR3. The CDR3 protein is CIARRPGTGGTDTQYF. CDR3 nucleotides: TGCATTGCTAGACGCCCCGGGACAGGGGGCACAGATACGCAGTATTTT.

Concerning this clonotype: The junction and the germline gene differ at one end; a read error may be behind it. The rearrangement uses TRBV6-1 and TRBJ1-2; perhaps TRBD1 as D (5 bases). The CDR3 length is 14 residues. Germline CDR1 and CDR2: MNHNS and SASEGT. The CDR3 sequence: CASSPGTANYGYSF. The CDR3 DNA reads as TGTGCCAGCAGCCCCGGGACGGCTAACTATGGCTACTCCTTC.

Many counts were recorded for this clonotype. In DNA form, the CDR3 reads TGTGCCAGCAGACTTGTAACGGGTGAAGCTTTCTTT. Residues: CASRLVTGEAFF. The chain joins TRBV28 to TRBJ1-1; D remains ambiguous. In germline, CDR1 is MDHEN, CDR2 SYDVKM. The V end was cut by 6 bases, the J end by 7 bases, with 12 bases between. The CDR3 has 12 amino acids.

With respect to this clonotype: The germline gene is not matched at one end of the junction; a read error may be the cause. The V gene is TRBV29-1, the J gene TRBJ1-2, with TRBD1 identical over 8 bases. CDR1 is SQVTM, CDR2 ANQGSEA, per germline. The CDR3 sequence is 13 residues long. The CDR3 sequence is CSVRTGSNYGDTF. The CDR3 DNA sequence: TGCAGCGTTCGGACAGGGTCTAACTATGGCGACACCTTC.

There are many counts of this clonotype. The chain joins TRBV20-1 to TRBJ2-3; D ambiguous. Germline V gene sequence: CDR1 DFQATT, CDR2 SNEGSKA (reference sequence). The CDR3 extends over 12 amino acids. With 5 bases removed from V and 5 bases from J, the gap between germline ends came to 11 bases. CDR3 sequence reads: CSAPRLGDTQYF. DNA for the CDR3: TGCAGTGCTCCTAGACTGGGAGATACGCAGTATTTT.

Comments on this clonotype: A much larger clone differs by one base, so this may be a read error. The V call is TRBV20-1, the J call TRBJ2-7; D is possibly TRBD2 (5 bases). The germline V gene has CDR1 DFQATT and CDR2 SNEGSKA (reference sequence). Trimming removed 3 bases at V and 2 bases at J, with 14 bases between. This CDR3 has 14 residues. This chain's CDR3 is CSASLSGSPYEQYF. DNA of the CDR3: TGCAGTGCTAGTTTATCGGGATCCCCCTACGAGCAGTACTTC.

In the case of this clonotype: It may be a read error: a sequence one base away is much more abundant. V and J are TRBV10-3 and TRBJ2-3; a weak D match, TRBD1 (6 bases). Germline CDR1 reads ENHRY; CDR2 reads SYGVKD. The CDR3 has 15 amino acids. V was pared by 9 bases and J by 0 bases, with 16 bases between. The CDR3 DNA reads TGTGCCATAGACTGGCAGGGGTCTAGCACAGATACGCAGTATTTT. This codes for CAIDWQGSSTDTQYF.

About this clonotype: A much larger clone sits a single nucleotide away, making a read error possible. V is TRBV6-5 and J is TRBJ1-2; 7 bases line up with TRBD1. Per germline, CDR1 MNHEY and CDR2 SVGAGI. The CDR3 is 14 amino acids. The CDR3, as DNA: TGTACCAGCGGACAGACAGGGAGTCGGTATGGCTACACCTTC. It translates to CTSGQTGSRYGYTF.